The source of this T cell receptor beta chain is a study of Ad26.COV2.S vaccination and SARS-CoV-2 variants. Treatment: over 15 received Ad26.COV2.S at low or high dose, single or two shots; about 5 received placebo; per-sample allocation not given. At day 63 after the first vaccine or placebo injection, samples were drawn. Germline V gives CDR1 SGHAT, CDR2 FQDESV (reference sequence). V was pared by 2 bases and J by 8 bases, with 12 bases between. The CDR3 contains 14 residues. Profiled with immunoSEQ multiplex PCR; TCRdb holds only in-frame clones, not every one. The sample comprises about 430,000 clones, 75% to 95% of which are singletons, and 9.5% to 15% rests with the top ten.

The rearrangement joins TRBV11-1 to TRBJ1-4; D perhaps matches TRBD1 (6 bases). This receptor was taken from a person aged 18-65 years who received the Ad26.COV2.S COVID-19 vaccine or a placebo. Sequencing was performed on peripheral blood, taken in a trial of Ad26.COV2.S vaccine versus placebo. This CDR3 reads CASSLSSQGEKLFF. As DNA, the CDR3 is TGTGCCAGCAGCTTATCGTCGCAGGGGGAAAAACTGTTTTTT.